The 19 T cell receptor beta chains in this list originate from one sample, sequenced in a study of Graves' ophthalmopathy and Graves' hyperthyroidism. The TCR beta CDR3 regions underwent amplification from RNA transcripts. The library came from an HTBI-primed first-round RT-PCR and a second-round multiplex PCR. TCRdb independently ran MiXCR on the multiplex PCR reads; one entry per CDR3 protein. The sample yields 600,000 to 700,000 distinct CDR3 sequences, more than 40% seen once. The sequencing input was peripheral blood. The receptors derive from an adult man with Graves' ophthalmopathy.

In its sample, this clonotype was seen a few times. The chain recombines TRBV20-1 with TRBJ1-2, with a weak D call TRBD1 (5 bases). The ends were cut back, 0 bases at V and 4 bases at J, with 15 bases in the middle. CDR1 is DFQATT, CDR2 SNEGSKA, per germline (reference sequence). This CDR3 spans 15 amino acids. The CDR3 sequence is CSARDPGGTAYGYTF. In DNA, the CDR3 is TGCAGTGCTAGAGATCCCGGCGGGACGGCCTATGGCTACACCTTC.

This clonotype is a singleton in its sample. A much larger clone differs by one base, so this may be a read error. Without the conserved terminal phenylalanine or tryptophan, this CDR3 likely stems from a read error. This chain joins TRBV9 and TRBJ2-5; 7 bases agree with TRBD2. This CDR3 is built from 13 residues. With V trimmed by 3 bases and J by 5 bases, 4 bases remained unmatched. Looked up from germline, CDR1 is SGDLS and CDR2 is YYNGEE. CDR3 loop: CASSEGGVETQYC. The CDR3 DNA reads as TGTGCCAGCAGCGAGGGAGGGGTTGAGACCCAGTACTGC.

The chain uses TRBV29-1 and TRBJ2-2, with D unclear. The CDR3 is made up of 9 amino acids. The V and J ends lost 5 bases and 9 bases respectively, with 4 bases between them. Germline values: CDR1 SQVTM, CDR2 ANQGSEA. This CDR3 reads CSVYRELFF. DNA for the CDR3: TGCAGCGTTTACCGGGAGCTGTTTTTT.

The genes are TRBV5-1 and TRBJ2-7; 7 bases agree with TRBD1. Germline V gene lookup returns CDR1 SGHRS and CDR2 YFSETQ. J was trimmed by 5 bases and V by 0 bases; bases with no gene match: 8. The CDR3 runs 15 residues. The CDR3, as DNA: TGCGCCAGCAGCTTGGCCGACAGGGTTTTCCACGAGCAGTACTTC. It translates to CASSLADRVFHEQYF.

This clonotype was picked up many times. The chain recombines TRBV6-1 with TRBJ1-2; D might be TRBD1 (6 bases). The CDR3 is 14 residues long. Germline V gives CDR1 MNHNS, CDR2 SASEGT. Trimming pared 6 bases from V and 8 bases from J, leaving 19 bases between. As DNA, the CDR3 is TGTGCCAGCAGGGTCAGGGGCCAGAGGGCCGGCTACACCTTC. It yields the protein CASRVRGQRAGYTF.

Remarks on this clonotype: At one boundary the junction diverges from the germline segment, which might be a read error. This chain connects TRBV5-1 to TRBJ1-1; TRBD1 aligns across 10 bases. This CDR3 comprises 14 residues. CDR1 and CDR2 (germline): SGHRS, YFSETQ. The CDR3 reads CASSGTGTGVEAFF. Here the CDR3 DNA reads TGTGCCAGCAGCGGAACCGGGACAGGGGTTGAAGCTTTCTTT.

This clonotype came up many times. For the CDR3, the DNA is TGTGCCAGCAGGGCCCAGCAGGGTGAGGCACCCCTCCACTTT. It translates to CASRAQQGEAPLHF. This sequence joins TRBV12-3 or TRBV12-4 and TRBJ1-6; D is possibly TRBD1 (5 bases). The CDR3 length is 14 residues. Trimming removed 6 bases at V and 11 bases at J, with 17 bases between.

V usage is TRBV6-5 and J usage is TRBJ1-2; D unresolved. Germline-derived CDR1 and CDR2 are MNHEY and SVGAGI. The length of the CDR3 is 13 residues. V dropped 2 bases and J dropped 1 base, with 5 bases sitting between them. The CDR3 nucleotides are TGTGCCAGCAGTTACGGGTTTAACTATGGCTACACCTTC. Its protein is CASSYGFNYGYTF.

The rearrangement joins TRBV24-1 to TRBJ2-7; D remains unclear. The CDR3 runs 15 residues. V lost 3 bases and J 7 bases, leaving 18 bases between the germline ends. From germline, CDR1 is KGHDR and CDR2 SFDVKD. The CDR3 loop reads CATSDLGPNTGEQYF. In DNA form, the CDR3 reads TGTGCCACCAGTGATCTAGGCCCGAACACCGGGGAGCAGTACTTC.

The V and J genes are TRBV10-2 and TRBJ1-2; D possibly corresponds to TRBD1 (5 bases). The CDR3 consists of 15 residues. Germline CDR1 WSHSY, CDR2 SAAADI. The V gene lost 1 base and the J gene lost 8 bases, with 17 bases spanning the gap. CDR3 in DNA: TGCGCCAGCAGTGAGTTTTCGGCAGGGAATTTCGGCTACACCTTC. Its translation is CASSEFSAGNFGYTF.

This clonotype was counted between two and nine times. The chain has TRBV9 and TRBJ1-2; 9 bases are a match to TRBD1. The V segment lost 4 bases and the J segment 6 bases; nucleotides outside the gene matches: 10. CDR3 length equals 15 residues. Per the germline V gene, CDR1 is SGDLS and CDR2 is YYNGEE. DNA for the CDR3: TGTGCCAGCAGCCAGGACAGGGGTTGGTCGGATGGCTACACCTTC. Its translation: CASSQDRGWSDGYTF.

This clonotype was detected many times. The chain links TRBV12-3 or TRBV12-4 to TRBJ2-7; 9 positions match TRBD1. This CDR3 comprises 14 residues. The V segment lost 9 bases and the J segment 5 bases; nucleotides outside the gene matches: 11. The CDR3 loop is CASTPGQGFDEQYF. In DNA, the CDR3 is TGTGCCAGTACTCCGGGACAGGGATTCGACGAGCAGTACTTC.

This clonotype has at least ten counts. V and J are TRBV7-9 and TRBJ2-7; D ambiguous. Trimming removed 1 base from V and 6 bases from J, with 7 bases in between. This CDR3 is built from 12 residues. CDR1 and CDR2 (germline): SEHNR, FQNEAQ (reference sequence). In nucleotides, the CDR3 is TGTGCCAGCAGCTTAGTGGTTGGCGAGCAGTACTTC. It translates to CASSLVVGEQYF.

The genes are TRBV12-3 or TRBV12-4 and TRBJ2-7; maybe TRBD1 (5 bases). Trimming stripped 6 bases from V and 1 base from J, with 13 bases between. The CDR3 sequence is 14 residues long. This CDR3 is CASSDRSYSYEQYF. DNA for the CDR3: TGTGCCAGCAGCGACAGAAGTTATTCCTACGAGCAGTACTTC.

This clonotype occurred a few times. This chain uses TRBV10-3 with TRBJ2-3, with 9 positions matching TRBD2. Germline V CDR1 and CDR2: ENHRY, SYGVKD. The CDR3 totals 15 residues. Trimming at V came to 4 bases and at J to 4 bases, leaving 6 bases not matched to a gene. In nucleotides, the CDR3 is TGTGCCATCAGTGCCAGCGGGGGGCGGGCAGATACGCAGTATTTT. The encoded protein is CAISASGGRADTQYF.

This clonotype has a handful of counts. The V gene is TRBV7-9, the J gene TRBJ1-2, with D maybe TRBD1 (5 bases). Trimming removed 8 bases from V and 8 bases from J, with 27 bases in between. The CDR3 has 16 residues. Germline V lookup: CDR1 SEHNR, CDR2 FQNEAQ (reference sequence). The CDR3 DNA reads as TGTGCCAGCCTACCACCTTCGGGGGTCCTTCGGGAGGGCTACACCTTC. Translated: CASLPPSGVLREGYTF. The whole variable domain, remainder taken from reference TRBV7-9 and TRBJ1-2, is DTGVSQNPRHKITKRGQNVTFRCDPISEHNRLYWYRQTLGQGPEFLTYFQNEAQLEKSRLLSDRFSAERPKGSFSTLEIQRTEQGDSAMYLCASLPPSGVLREGYTFGSGTRLTVV.

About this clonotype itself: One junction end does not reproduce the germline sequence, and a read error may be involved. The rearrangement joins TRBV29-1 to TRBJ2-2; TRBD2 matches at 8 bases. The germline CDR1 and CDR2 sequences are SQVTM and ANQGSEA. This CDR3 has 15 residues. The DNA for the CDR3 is TGCAGCGTTGAACGGGGGGGGAAGGGCACCGGGGAGCTGTCTTGG. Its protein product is CSVERGGKGTGELSW.

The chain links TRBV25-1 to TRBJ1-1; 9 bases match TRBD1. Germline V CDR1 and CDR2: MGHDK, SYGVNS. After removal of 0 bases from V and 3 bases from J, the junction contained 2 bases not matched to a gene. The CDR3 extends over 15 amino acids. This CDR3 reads CASSEYRTGDTEAFF. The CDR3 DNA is TGTGCCAGCAGTGAATATCGGACAGGGGACACTGAAGCTTTCTTT.

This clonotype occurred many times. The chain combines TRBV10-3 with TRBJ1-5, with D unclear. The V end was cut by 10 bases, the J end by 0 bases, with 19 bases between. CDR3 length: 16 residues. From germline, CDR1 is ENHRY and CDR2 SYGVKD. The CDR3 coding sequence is TGTGCCACCAAGGACGGAGCTGGCTATAGCAATCAGCCCCAGCATTTT. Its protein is CATKDGAGYSNQPQHF.